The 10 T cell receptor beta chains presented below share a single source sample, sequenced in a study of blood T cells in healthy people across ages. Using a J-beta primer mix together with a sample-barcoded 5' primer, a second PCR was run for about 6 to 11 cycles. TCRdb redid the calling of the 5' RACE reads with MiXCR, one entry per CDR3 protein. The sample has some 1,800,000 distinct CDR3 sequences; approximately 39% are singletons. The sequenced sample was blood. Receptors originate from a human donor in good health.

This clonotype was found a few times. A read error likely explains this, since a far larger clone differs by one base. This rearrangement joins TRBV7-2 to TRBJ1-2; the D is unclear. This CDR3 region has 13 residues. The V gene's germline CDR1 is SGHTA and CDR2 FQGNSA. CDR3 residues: CAGSLDGNYGYTF. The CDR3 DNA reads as TGTGCCGGCAGCTTAGACGGAAACTATGGCTACACCTTC. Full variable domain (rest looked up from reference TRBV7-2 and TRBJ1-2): GAGVSQSPSNKVTEKGKDVELRCDPISGHTALYWYRQSLGQGLEFLIYFQGNSAPDKSGLPSDRFSAERTGGSVSTLTIQRTQQEDSAVYLCAGSLDGNYGYTFGSGTRLTVV.

For the CDR3, the DNA is TGCGCCAGCAGCCTGTATTCCGAGGAGACCCAGTACTTC. Translated: CASSLYSEETQYF. The genes are TRBV5-1 and TRBJ2-7; D ambiguous. TRBJ2-5 explains the end of the DNA better; the J call may be wrong. This CDR3 is 13 amino acids long. Germline V gene lookup returns CDR1 SGHRS and CDR2 YFSETQ.

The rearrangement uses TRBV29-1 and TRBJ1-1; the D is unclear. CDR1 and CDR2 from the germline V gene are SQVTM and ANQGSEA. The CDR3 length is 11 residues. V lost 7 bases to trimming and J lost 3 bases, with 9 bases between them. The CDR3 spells CSAADDTEAFF. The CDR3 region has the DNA TGCAGCGCAGCAGACGACACTGAAGCTTTCTTT.

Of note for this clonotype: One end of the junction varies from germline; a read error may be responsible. CDR3 in DNA: TGCAGTACTAGAGCCCCAGGGCACACTGAAGCTTTCTTT. This gives the protein CSTRAPGHTEAFF. This chain links TRBV20-1 with TRBJ1-1; maybe TRBD1 (5 bases). Germline CDR1 DFQATT, CDR2 SNEGSKA (reference sequence). The CDR3 totals 13 residues.

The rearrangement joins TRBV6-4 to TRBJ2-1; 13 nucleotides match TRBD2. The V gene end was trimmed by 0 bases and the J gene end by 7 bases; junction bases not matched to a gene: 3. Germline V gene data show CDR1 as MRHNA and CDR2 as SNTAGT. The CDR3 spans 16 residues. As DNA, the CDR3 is TGTGCCAGCAGTGACTCGGAGACTAGCGGGGGGAATGAGCAGTTCTTC. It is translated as CASSDSETSGGNEQFF.

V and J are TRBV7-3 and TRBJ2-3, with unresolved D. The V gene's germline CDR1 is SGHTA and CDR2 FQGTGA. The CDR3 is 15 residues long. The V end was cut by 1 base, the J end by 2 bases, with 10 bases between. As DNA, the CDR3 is TGTGCCAGCAGCTTAAGTGGTAGGGTCACAGATACGCAGTATTTT. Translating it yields CASSLSGRVTDTQYF.

The CDR3 is CASSMSEGDQPQHF. The CDR3 coding sequence is TGTGCCAGTAGTATGAGTGAGGGGGATCAGCCCCAGCATTTT. The chain has TRBV19 and TRBJ1-5, with D possibly TRBD1 on 6 matching bases. CDR3 length: 14 amino acids. Trimming pared 3 bases from V and 5 bases from J, leaving 11 bases between. Germline-derived CDR1 and CDR2 are LNHDA and SQIVND (reference sequence).

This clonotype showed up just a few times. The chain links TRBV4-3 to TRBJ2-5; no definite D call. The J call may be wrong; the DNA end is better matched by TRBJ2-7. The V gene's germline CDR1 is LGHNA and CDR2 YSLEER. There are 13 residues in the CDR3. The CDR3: CASSTTLGDEQYF. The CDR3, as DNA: TGCGCCAGCAGCACGACTCTAGGCGACGAGCAGTACTTC.

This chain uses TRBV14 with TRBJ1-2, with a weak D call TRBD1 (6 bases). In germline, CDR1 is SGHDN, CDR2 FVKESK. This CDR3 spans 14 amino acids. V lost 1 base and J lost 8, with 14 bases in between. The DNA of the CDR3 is TGTGCCAGCAGCCAAGCCCTGACAGGCAGCGGCTACACCTTC. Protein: CASSQALTGSGYTF.

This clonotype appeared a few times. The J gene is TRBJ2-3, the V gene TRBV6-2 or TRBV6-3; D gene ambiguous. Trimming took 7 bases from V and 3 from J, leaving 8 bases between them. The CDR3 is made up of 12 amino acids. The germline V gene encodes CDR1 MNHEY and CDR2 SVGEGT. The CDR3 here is CASKPSTDTQYF. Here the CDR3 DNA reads TGTGCCAGCAAGCCTAGTACAGATACGCAGTATTTT.